This TCR beta chain was found in a study of early stage breast cancer tumors. Overall study context: Most invasive tumors, about 80% of the 16, were ER+/PR+/HER2-.

The study's findings and limits: Tumors had about 2.5-fold higher T cell density and higher clonality than adjacent normal breast tissue. Commonly generated sequences made up most enriched TCRB sequences shared between patients.

Measured with immunoSEQ multiplex PCR; TCRdb has only the in-frame clones, and not every one. The sample yields about 50,000 clones, about 77% seen once. As to this clone: Its antigen is currently unknown.

V was shortened by 3 bases and J by 2 bases, with 10 bases between the two germline ends. This CDR3 is 14 amino acids long. CDR1 and CDR2 (germline): SQVTM, ANQGSEA. Material for sequencing was blood. The genes are TRBV29-1 and TRBJ2-2, with TRBD1 as a possible D gene (5 bases). This TCR was sampled from a person aged 40-50 years with breast cancer. The CDR3 DNA follows: TGCAGCGTTGACGCTAGGGGCAACACCGGGGAGCTGTTTTTT. Residues: CSVDARGNTGELFF.